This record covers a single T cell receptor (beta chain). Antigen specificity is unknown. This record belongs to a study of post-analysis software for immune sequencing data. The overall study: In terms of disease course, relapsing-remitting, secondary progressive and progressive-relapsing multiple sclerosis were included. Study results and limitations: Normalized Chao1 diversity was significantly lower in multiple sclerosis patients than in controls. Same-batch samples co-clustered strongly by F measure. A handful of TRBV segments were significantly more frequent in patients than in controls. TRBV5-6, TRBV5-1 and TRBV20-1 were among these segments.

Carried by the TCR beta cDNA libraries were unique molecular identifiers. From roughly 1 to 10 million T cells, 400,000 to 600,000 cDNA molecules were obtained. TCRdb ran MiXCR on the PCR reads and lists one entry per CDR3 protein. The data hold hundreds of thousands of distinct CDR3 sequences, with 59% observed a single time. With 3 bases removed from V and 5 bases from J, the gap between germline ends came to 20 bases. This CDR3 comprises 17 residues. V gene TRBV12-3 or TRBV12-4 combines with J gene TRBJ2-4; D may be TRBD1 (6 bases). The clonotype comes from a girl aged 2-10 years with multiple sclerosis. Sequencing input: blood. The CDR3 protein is CASSFPANRAPQNIQYF. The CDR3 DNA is TGTGCCAGCAGTTTCCCCGCCAACAGGGCACCCCAAAACATTCAGTACTTC.